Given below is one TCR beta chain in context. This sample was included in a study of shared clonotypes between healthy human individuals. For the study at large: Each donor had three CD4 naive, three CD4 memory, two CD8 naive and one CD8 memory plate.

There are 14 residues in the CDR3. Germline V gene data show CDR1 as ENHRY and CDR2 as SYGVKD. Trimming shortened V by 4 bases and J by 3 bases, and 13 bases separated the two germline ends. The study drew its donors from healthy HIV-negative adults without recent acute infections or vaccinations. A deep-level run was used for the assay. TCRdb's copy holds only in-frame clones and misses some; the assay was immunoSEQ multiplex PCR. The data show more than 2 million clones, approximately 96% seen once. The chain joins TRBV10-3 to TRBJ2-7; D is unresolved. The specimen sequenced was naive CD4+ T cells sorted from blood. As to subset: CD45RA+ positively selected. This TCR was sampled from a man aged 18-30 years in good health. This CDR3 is CAISGPSGGYEQYF. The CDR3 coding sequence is TGTGCCATCAGTGGGCCTTCCGGCGGCTACGAGCAGTACTTC.